The rows below give T cell receptor beta chains drawn from one sample of a study of blood T cell repertoires in COVID-19. Using immunoSEQ multiplex PCR, the repertoire was profiled, and TCRdb retains in-frame clones only, with some absent. The repertoire has some 130,000 clones, more than 85% of them found once; the top ten carry approximately 4.3%. Material for sequencing was peripheral blood. The receptors originated from a man between 60 and 75 years old with COVID-19, enrolled during active disease. The conserved cysteine and the conserved F or W are not part of the CDR3 here. The D gene is left open where the match is weak.

CDR3 protein: ASSQDLVRGGRDEQF; V gene: TRBV3-1/TRBV3-2; D gene: TRBD2; J gene: TRBJ2-1
CDR3 protein: ASSPTGTGFLPLH; V gene: TRBV6-2/TRBV6-3; D gene: TRBD1; J gene: TRBJ1-6
CDR3 protein: AWSLVGGSTDTQY; V gene: TRBV30; D gene: TRBD2; J gene: TRBJ2-3
CDR3 protein: ASSPPRWSTEAF; V gene: TRBV18; D gene: .; J gene: TRBJ1-1
CDR3 protein: ASSESDRRMSSYNSPLH; V gene: TRBV10-1; D gene: .; J gene: TRBJ1-6
CDR3 protein: ASSPVSNTIY; V gene: TRBV7-2; D gene: .; J gene: TRBJ1-3
CDR3 protein: ASSFRASTSEAF; V gene: TRBV27; D gene: .; J gene: TRBJ1-1
CDR3 protein: ASSATNTGELF; V gene: TRBV7-7; D gene: .; J gene: TRBJ2-2
CDR3 protein: ASSLTGLSSNQPQH; V gene: TRBV5-1; D gene: .; J gene: TRBJ1-5
CDR3 protein: ASSFFGEMETQY; V gene: TRBV5-1; D gene: .; J gene: TRBJ2-5
CDR3 protein: ATSRDGGPEKLF; V gene: TRBV15; D gene: .; J gene: TRBJ1-4
CDR3 protein: ASSLITAGTQY; V gene: TRBV7-9; D gene: .; J gene: TRBJ2-3
CDR3 protein: ASSLGAGGSDTQY; V gene: TRBV5-1; D gene: TRBD2; J gene: TRBJ2-3
CDR3 protein: ASSLALVGADNSPLH; V gene: TRBV5-4; D gene: .; J gene: TRBJ1-6
CDR3 protein: ASTHRGAADTEAF; V gene: TRBV5-1; D gene: .; J gene: TRBJ1-1
CDR3 protein: ASSPPGQGWGNQPQH; V gene: TRBV2; D gene: TRBD1; J gene: TRBJ1-5
CDR3 protein: ASSMQAGHYGYT; V gene: TRBV19; D gene: .; J gene: TRBJ1-2
CDR3 protein: ASSSGDEQY; V gene: TRBV3-1/TRBV3-2; D gene: .; J gene: TRBJ2-7
CDR3 protein: ASSETPWGRNTEAF; V gene: TRBV6-1; D gene: .; J gene: TRBJ1-1
CDR3 protein: ASSPQGGGNEKLF; V gene: TRBV4-1; D gene: TRBD1; J gene: TRBJ1-4
CDR3 protein: ASRTGGSGANVLT; V gene: TRBV5-4; D gene: TRBD1; J gene: TRBJ2-6
CDR3 protein: ASSSGQGSTTNEKLF; V gene: TRBV5-1; D gene: TRBD1; J gene: TRBJ1-4
CDR3 protein: ASNSLQGNKNIQY; V gene: TRBV5-6; D gene: .; J gene: TRBJ2-4
CDR3 protein: ASSLDPGGGTEAF; V gene: TRBV7-9; D gene: TRBD1; J gene: TRBJ1-1
CDR3 protein: ASSKLAGSTDTQY; V gene: TRBV19; D gene: TRBD2; J gene: TRBJ2-3
CDR3 protein: ASSERTGLYTEAF; V gene: TRBV6-1; D gene: TRBD1; J gene: TRBJ1-1
CDR3 protein: ASSHVLAGGHPGELF; V gene: TRBV4-2; D gene: TRBD2; J gene: TRBJ2-2
CDR3 protein: ATSRVVGAGGVAEAF; V gene: TRBV15; D gene: TRBD1; J gene: TRBJ1-1
CDR3 protein: ASSPRTGVNNEQF; V gene: TRBV18; D gene: .; J gene: TRBJ2-1
CDR3 protein: AISEVADYGYT; V gene: TRBV10-3; D gene: .; J gene: TRBJ1-2
CDR3 protein: ASSHSTGRADTQY; V gene: TRBV7-2; D gene: .; J gene: TRBJ2-3
CDR3 protein: ASSFRTVSYGYT; V gene: TRBV5-6; D gene: .; J gene: TRBJ1-2
CDR3 protein: ASSQDGTGIPGANVLT; V gene: TRBV14; D gene: TRBD1; J gene: TRBJ2-6
CDR3 protein: ASSPGLRNSPLH; V gene: TRBV9; D gene: .; J gene: TRBJ1-6
CDR3 protein: ASSYFPDTHNSPLH; V gene: TRBV6-5; D gene: .; J gene: TRBJ1-6
CDR3 protein: ASSYRDRELYGYT; V gene: TRBV5-6; D gene: TRBD1; J gene: TRBJ1-2
CDR3 protein: ASSFDRNTEAF; V gene: TRBV2; D gene: .; J gene: TRBJ1-1
CDR3 protein: ASSFFGQGDSYEQY; V gene: TRBV7-9; D gene: TRBD1; J gene: TRBJ2-7
CDR3 protein: ASSQGTGNYGYT; V gene: TRBV4-2; D gene: .; J gene: TRBJ1-2
CDR3 protein: SVSQQPNQPQH; V gene: TRBV29-1; D gene: .; J gene: TRBJ1-5
CDR3 protein: AWREDLDRGDTEAF; V gene: TRBV30; D gene: TRBD1; J gene: TRBJ1-1
CDR3 protein: ASSSGRGSSPLQETQY; V gene: TRBV18; D gene: TRBD2; J gene: TRBJ2-5
CDR3 protein: ASSGGTLEAF; V gene: TRBV9; D gene: .; J gene: TRBJ1-1
CDR3 protein: ASSFRGQETQY; V gene: TRBV7-3; D gene: .; J gene: TRBJ2-5
CDR3 protein: ASSLGTGSGETQY; V gene: TRBV7-3; D gene: TRBD1; J gene: TRBJ2-5
CDR3 protein: ASSADRENSPLH; V gene: TRBV2; D gene: TRBD1; J gene: TRBJ1-6
CDR3 protein: ARSLGQGEKGRQPQH; V gene: TRBV7-5; D gene: .; J gene: TRBJ1-5